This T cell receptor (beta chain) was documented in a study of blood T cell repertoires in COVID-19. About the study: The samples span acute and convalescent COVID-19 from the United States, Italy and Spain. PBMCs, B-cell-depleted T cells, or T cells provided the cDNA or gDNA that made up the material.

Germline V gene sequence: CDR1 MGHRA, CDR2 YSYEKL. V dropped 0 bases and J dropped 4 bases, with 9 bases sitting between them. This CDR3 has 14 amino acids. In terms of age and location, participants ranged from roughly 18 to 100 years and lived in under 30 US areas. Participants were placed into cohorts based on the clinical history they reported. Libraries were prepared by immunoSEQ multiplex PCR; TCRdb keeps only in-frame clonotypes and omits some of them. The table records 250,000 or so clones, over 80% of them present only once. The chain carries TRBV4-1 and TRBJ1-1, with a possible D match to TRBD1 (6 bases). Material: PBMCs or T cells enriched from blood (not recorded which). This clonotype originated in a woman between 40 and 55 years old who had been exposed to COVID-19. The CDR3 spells CASSQDRGGTEAFF. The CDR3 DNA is TGCGCCAGCAGCCAAGATAGGGGGGGCACTGAAGCTTTCTTT.